The clone carrying this T cell receptor beta chain was picked up one time. Its matching antigen is unknown. Trimming left V 3 bases short and J 6 bases short, with 8 bases between. The CDR3 sequence is 13 residues long. Germline V gene data show CDR1 as ENHRY and CDR2 as SYGVKD. It was autoimmune disease history or systemic immunosuppression that excluded patients. These data come from a study of OX40 agonist ivuxolimab in advanced cancers. General observations from the study: CD4+ and CD8+ blood T cells expanded clonally by week 6 at 0.1 to 3.0 mg/kg.

TCRdb's table, derived via immunoSEQ multiplex PCR, lists solely in-frame clones and lacks some. The sample records tens of thousands of clones, around 84% being singletons. The source is an adult with an advanced solid tumor such as melanoma, head and neck, liver or kidney cancer. The sample consisted of CD4+ or CD8+ T cells sorted from blood, taken in a trial of the OX40 agonist ivuxolimab. The chain uses TRBV10-3 and TRBJ1-4; D call uncertain. CDR3: CAISDRADEKLFF. CDR3 DNA sequence: TGTGCCATCAGTGACCGGGCGGATGAAAAACTGTTTTTT.